The 17 T cell receptor beta chains below were found in one sample sequenced in a study of radiation and T cells in renal cell carcinoma. Specified time point: baseline pretreatment blood. Treatment indicated: 15 Gy SBRT to primary tumor, nephrectomy 4 weeks later. TCRdb keeps only in-frame clones here, not all; method: immunoSEQ multiplex PCR. This sample has about 130,000 clones, with around 84% found just once. The specimen comprised blood, sampled from a patient whose treatment included radiotherapy and nephrectomy. The receptors come from a woman in her fifties or sixties with renal cell carcinoma.

The genes are TRBV5-1 and TRBJ1-1; no definite D call. Trimming took off 0 bases at V and 3 bases at J, with 12 bases between the two ends. Germline CDR1 is SGHRS and CDR2 is YFSETQ. This CDR3 has 15 amino acids. CDR3 amino acids: CASSLVGETDTEAFF. CDR3 coding DNA: TGCGCCAGCAGCTTGGTCGGGGAGACGGACACTGAAGCTTTCTTT.

The chain employs TRBV6-1 and TRBJ2-1; D could derive from TRBD1 or TRBD2 (5 bases each). With 4 bases removed from V and 2 bases from J, the gap between germline ends came to 12 bases. Germline V gene data show CDR1 as MNHNS and CDR2 as SASEGT. This CDR3 has 15 residues. The CDR3 nucleotides are TGTGCCAGCAGTGTTCTGGTGGGGGCCTACAATGAGCAGTTCTTC. Its translation: CASSVLVGAYNEQFF.

The V and J genes are TRBV10-3 and TRBJ1-6; D remains unclear. CDR1 is ENHRY, CDR2 SYGVKD, per germline. Trimming took 4 bases from V and 8 from J, leaving 12 bases between them. The CDR3 spans 14 residues. CDR3 protein: CAISVGWGDSPLHF. CDR3 DNA: TGTGCCATCAGTGTAGGTTGGGGAGATTCACCCCTCCACTTT.

This clone was seen a few times. The chain is built from TRBV28 and TRBJ1-1; D is possibly TRBD1 (5 bases). This CDR3 contains 15 residues. Germline values: CDR1 MDHEN, CDR2 SYDVKM. The V end was cut by 5 bases, the J end by 0 bases, with 13 bases between. The CDR3 sequence is CASSLWGRVNTEAFF. Written as DNA, the CDR3 is TGTGCCAGCAGTCTCTGGGGACGGGTGAACACTGAAGCTTTCTTT.

J is TRBJ1-2 and V is TRBV28, with D tentatively TRBD1 (5 bases). The CDR3 is 14 residues long. With 3 bases removed from V and 5 bases from J, the gap between germline ends came to 13 bases. Germline CDR1 is MDHEN and CDR2 is SYDVKM. DNA for the CDR3: TGTGCCAGCAGTTTCGAGGTAGGGGTATATGGCTACACCTTC. It codes for CASSFEVGVYGYTF.

The V call is TRBV19, the J call TRBJ1-4, with D maybe TRBD1 (5 bases). Trimming stripped 3 bases from V and 9 bases from J, with 11 bases between. Per germline, CDR1 LNHDA and CDR2 SQIVND (reference sequence). This CDR3 spans 13 amino acids. CDR3 in DNA: TGTGCCAGTAGTATTTACAGGTTGCAAAAACTGTTTTTT. It encodes CASSIYRLQKLFF.

This chain joins TRBV18 and TRBJ2-1, with 7 bases lining up with TRBD2. The CDR3 is 16 residues long. After removal of 2 bases from V and 0 bases from J, the junction contained 4 bases not matched to a gene. Germline V lookup: CDR1 KGHSH, CDR2 LQKENI. The CDR3 reads CASSPRSGISYNEQFF. CDR3 nucleotides: TGTGCCAGCTCACCAAGAAGCGGGATCTCCTACAATGAGCAGTTCTTC.

Here the CDR3 reads CAISEGPYRGRGTGELFF. The DNA for the CDR3 is TGTGCCATCAGTGAGGGACCTTACAGGGGGCGCGGCACCGGGGAGCTGTTTTTT. This sequence joins TRBV10-3 and TRBJ2-2, with 9 bases matching TRBD1. Germline trimming cut 2 bases from V and 4 bases from J; bases unmatched to any gene: 11. Per the germline V gene, CDR1 is ENHRY and CDR2 is SYGVKD. CDR3 length: 18 amino acids.

The chain is built from TRBV5-4 and TRBJ2-2, with 9 bases that match TRBD2. V lost 1 base to trimming and J lost 4 bases; unmatched junction nucleotides: 5. In germline, CDR1 is SGHNT, CDR2 YYREEE (reference sequence). The CDR3 covers 16 residues. CDR3 bases: TGTGCCAGCAGCTTGCAGAGCGGGGGGAGCACCGGGGAGCTGTTTTTT. It codes for CASSLQSGGSTGELFF.

The rearrangement uses TRBV6-5 and TRBJ2-7; 10 bases line up with TRBD2. The ends lost 2 bases at V and 2 bases at J; junction bases unmatched: 0. Germline V gene data show CDR1 as MNHEY and CDR2 as SVGAGI. The CDR3 consists of 14 residues. The CDR3 DNA follows: TGTGCCAGCAGTTACGGACTAGCGGCCTACGAGCAGTACTTC. Translation gives CASSYGLAAYEQYF.

The CDR3 DNA sequence: TGTGCCAGCAGCTTAGTCACGGGAGCAAGAAACGAGCAGTACTTC. As protein: CASSLVTGARNEQYF. The chain employs TRBV7-2 and TRBJ2-7; possibly TRBD2 for D (6 bases). V dropped 1 base and J dropped 5 bases, with 15 bases sitting between them. The germline V gene has CDR1 SGHTA and CDR2 FQGNSA. The CDR3 has 15 amino acids.

The chain combines TRBV9 with TRBJ2-3, with D perhaps matching TRBD2 (5 bases). CDR1 and CDR2 from the germline V gene are SGDLS and YYNGEE. V gave up 3 bases and J gave up 2 bases, with 13 bases separating them. This CDR3 comprises 15 residues. In DNA, the CDR3 is TGTGCCAGCAGCGAGGCCCCGGGGAACACAGATACGCAGTATTTT. Its protein is CASSEAPGNTDTQYF.

The chain employs TRBV10-1 and TRBJ1-6, with D perhaps TRBD1 (5 bases). Germline V gives CDR1 WNHNN, CDR2 SYGVQD (reference sequence). The CDR3 covers 12 residues. V shed 6 bases and J shed 7 bases, with 7 bases lying between them. The CDR3 nucleotides read TGCGCCAGCAGAGAGGGGAATTCACCCCTCCACTTT. Translating gives CASREGNSPLHF.

A few counts support this clone. The chain uses TRBV7-9 and TRBJ2-1, with 11 bases fitting TRBD2. Germline V gene data show CDR1 as SEHNR and CDR2 as FQNEAQ (reference sequence). The CDR3 has 16 residues. J lost 2 bases, V lost 11 bases, and 11 bases had no gene match. This CDR3 reads CAFRPPGLAAYNEQFF. The CDR3, as DNA: TGTGCCTTCCGACCTCCGGGACTAGCGGCCTACAATGAGCAGTTCTTC.

The V gene is TRBV5-1, the J gene TRBJ2-1; D is perhaps TRBD2 (5 bases). Trimming shortened V by 1 base and J by 5 bases, and 7 bases separated the two germline ends. The CDR3 runs 13 residues. The germline V gene has CDR1 SGHRS and CDR2 YFSETQ. CDR3 sequence (DNA): TGCGCCAGCAGCTTGAAAGCGGACAATGAGCAGTTCTTC. Translating it yields CASSLKADNEQFF.

The J gene is TRBJ1-4, the V gene TRBV7-2, with 7 bases fitting TRBD1. CDR3 length equals 14 residues. Germline V lookup: CDR1 SGHTA, CDR2 FQGNSA. Unmatched junction bases numbered 7, after V lost 4 bases and J lost 8 bases. The CDR3 protein is CASSWRQGGEKLFF. The DNA for the CDR3 is TGTGCCAGCAGCTGGCGACAGGGAGGGGAAAAACTGTTTTTT.

The chain combines TRBV7-3 with TRBJ2-7; 11 bases line up with TRBD1. The germline CDR1 and CDR2 sequences are SGHTA and FQGTGA. CDR3 size: 16 residues. The V segment lost 0 bases and the J segment 6 bases; nucleotides outside the gene matches: 7. CDR3 DNA: TGTGCCAGCAGCTTAACGTCCGGGACAGGGGGGTTCGAGCAGTACTTC. Its translation is CASSLTSGTGGFEQYF.